The rows below give T cell receptor beta chains drawn from one sample of a study of cytomegalovirus exposure and HLA in healthy donors. Sequencing was performed with immunoSEQ multiplex PCR; in TCRdb, only in-frame clones are kept and a portion is missing. Found here are some 190,000 clones, about 81% of them singletons; the top ten hold less than 2%. The sequencing sample was made of PBMCs. Source of these receptors: a man aged 18 to 30 in good health and CMV-seronegative. Both conserved end residues are part of each CDR3. The D gene is left open where the match is weak. Clone size is not always given. Where it is, it says once, few, many or a class for expanded clones.

clone_size j_call d_call v_call cdr3_nt cdr3_aa
. TRBJ2-5 TRBD1 TRBV2 TGTGCCAGCAGTGAAGTCGTAGGGGGCTGGGAGACCCAGTACTTC CASSEVVGGWETQYF
. TRBJ2-3 TRBD2 TRBV4-3 TGCGCCAGCAGCCAATCTAGCGGGGAAGCAGATACGCAGTATTTT CASSQSSGEADTQYF
. TRBJ2-4 TRBD2 TRBV9 TGTGCCAGCAGCGCTAGCGGAAGAGGGAACATTCAGTACTTC CASSASGRGNIQYF
. TRBJ1-1 TRBD1 TRBV18 TGTGCCAGCTCACCAATTACAGGGGCTGGAAACATGAACACTGAAGCTTTCTTT CASSPITGAGNMNTEAFF
. TRBJ1-4 . TRBV18 TGTGCCAGCTCGCAGCTCAGGGGCGTGGATGAAAAACTGTTTTTT CASSQLRGVDEKLFF
. TRBJ2-1 TRBD1 TRBV7-9 TGTGCCAGCACCGCGGACAGGAGCTCCTACAATGAGCAGTTCTTC CASTADRSSYNEQFF
. TRBJ1-1 . TRBV2 TGTGCCAGCAGGGAAGATATCCCTGAAGCTTTCTTT CASREDIPEAFF
once TRBJ2-2 . TRBV21-1 TGTGCCAGCAGCAAACGGCCAGGGATGAACACCGGGGAGCTGTTTTTT CASSKRPGMNTGELFF
. TRBJ2-1 . TRBV16 TGTGCCAGCAGCCAATATGGCGGGGCAAGTCAGTTCTTC CASSQYGGASQFF
. TRBJ2-1 . TRBV13 TGTGCCAGCAGCTTAGTTCCTCCCAAGACAATCTCCTACAATGAGCAGTTCTTC CASSLVPPKTISYNEQFF
. TRBJ2-7 . TRBV30 TGTGCCTGGAGTCCTCAGGGGTACGAGCAGTACTTC CAWSPQGYEQYF
. TRBJ1-1 . TRBV10-3 TGTGCCATCAGTTCAAAGCCAGAGGGCACTGAAGCTTTCTTT CAISSKPEGTEAFF
once TRBJ1-3 . TRBV4-2 TGTGCCAGCAGCCAAGAGGGGCAGGCCTCGAGGACCATATATTTT CASSQEGQASRTIYF
. TRBJ2-5 . TRBV4-3 TGCGCCAGCAGCCAAGAGAGCCGAGAGACCCAGTACTTC CASSQESRETQYF
. TRBJ1-2 . TRBV11-2 TGTGCCAGCAGCTTATCAACTAACTATGGCTACACCTTC CASSLSTNYGYTF
. TRBJ2-2 TRBD2 TRBV27 TGTGCCAGCAGTTGGGCTAGCGGGACCACAATACACACCGGGGAGCTGTTTTTT CASSWASGTTIHTGELFF
. TRBJ2-1 TRBD2 TRBV13 TGTGCCAGCAGCTCCGGGGGGGGGCCGGGCAATGAGCAGTTCTTC CASSSGGGPGNEQFF
. TRBJ2-3 TRBD1 TRBV6-5 TGTGCCAGCCGGGACAGTAGCACAGATACGCAGTATTTT CASRDSSTDTQYF
. TRBJ2-2 TRBD2 TRBV7-9 TGTGCCAGCAGCTTAGCTAGGCGGCTAGCGGAAAACACCGGGGAGCTGTTTTTT CASSLARRLAENTGELFF
. TRBJ2-7 TRBD1 TRBV18 TGTGCCAGCTCACGAACCGGGACAGGGACCGGCTCCTACGAGCAGTACTTC CASSRTGTGTGSYEQYF
. TRBJ2-1 TRBD1 TRBV19 TGTGCCAGTAGTCCTCGGGACAGGGCCCAAAGCTCCTACAATGAGCAGTTCTTC CASSPRDRAQSSYNEQFF
. TRBJ1-2 . TRBV6-1 TGTGCCAGCAGTGAAGCAGGGGGAAATGCGAACTATGGCTACACCTTC CASSEAGGNANYGYTF
. TRBJ2-3 . TRBV23-1 TGCGCTACGGGGAGCAGCACAGATACGCAGTATTTT CATGSSTDTQYF
. TRBJ2-3 . TRBV4-1 TGCGCCAGCAGCCAAGTAGGGGTCCCCGCAGATACGCAGTATTTT CASSQVGVPADTQYF
. TRBJ2-2 TRBD2 TRBV30 TGTGCCTGGAGTCCCACTAGCGAGTACACCGGGGAGCTGTTTTTT CAWSPTSEYTGELFF
. TRBJ2-1 TRBD2 TRBV5-8 TGTGCCAGCAGCTCCCTAACGACTAGCGGGAACAATGAGCAGTTCTTC CASSSLTTSGNNEQFF
once TRBJ2-5 . TRBV5-1 TGCGCCAGCAGCTTGGCGGCGGGAGAGACCCAGTACTTC CASSLAAGETQYF
. TRBJ1-4 . TRBV9 TGTGCCAGCAGCGTCGGGGTGACTAATGAAAAACTGTTTTTT CASSVGVTNEKLFF
. TRBJ2-7 TRBD2 TRBV5-1 TGCGCCAGCAGCGACGGACTAGCCTACGAGCAGTACTTC CASSDGLAYEQYF
. TRBJ2-2 TRBD1 TRBV27 TGTGCCAGCAGTTATCGGACAGGGGCGCTTGCCGGGGAGCTGTTTTTT CASSYRTGALAGELFF
. TRBJ2-7 . TRBV11-2 TGTGCCAGCAGCTACGTGGGGCAGGGGGGAACCTACGAGCAGTACTTC CASSYVGQGGTYEQYF
. TRBJ1-6 . TRBV6-6 TGTGCCAGCAGTTACGGAGGGGATTCTTCACCCCTCCACTTT CASSYGGDSSPLHF
. TRBJ2-4 TRBD2 TRBV5-1 TGCGCCAGCAGCCCCGGGACTAGCGGGAGCTGGGGCAAAAACATTCAGTACTTC CASSPGTSGSWGKNIQYF
. TRBJ2-1 . TRBV7-9 TGTGCCAGCAGCCCGAGGACACATCTCAATGAGCAGTTCTTC CASSPRTHLNEQFF
. TRBJ2-2 TRBD2 TRBV18 TGTGCCAGCTCAGTTAGCGGGAGCAGCGACACCGGGGAGCTGTTTTTT CASSVSGSSDTGELFF
. TRBJ2-7 TRBD1 TRBV9 TGTGCCAGCAGCGGGACAGGGGTCGGAGCCTACGAGCAGTACTTC CASSGTGVGAYEQYF
. TRBJ2-1 . TRBV4-3 TGCGCCAGCAGCCAAGATCGGGCCTACAATGAGCAGTTCTTC CASSQDRAYNEQFF
. TRBJ2-6 TRBD2 TRBV2 TGTGCCAGCAGTGTGGGGCGGGGGGCGCTTGGGGCCAACGTCCTGACTTTC CASSVGRGALGANVLTF
. TRBJ1-2 TRBD1 TRBV7-9 TGTGCCAGCAGCTTCGCCGACAGGGGGGATGGCTACACCTTC CASSFADRGDGYTF
. TRBJ2-6 . TRBV30 TGTGCCTGGACCCGACAGTCTGGGGCCAACGTCCTGACTTTC CAWTRQSGANVLTF
once TRBJ2-7 . TRBV4-3 TGCGCCAGCAGCCAAGGGGTTATGGACACAGCTTTCGAGCAGTACTTC CASSQGVMDTAFEQYF
. TRBJ1-2 TRBD1 TRBV19 TGTGCCAGTATCCCTCACAGGGGCTATGGCTACACCTTC CASIPHRGYGYTF
. TRBJ2-2 TRBD1 TRBV5-1 TGCGCCAGCAGCTGGGGACAGGGGAGAACCGGGGAGCTGTTTTTT CASSWGQGRTGELFF
. TRBJ2-6 TRBD1 TRBV4-3 TGCGCCAGCAGCCAAGATGCGACCGGACAGGTTCCCTCTGGGGCCAACGTCCTGACTTTC CASSQDATGQVPSGANVLTF
. TRBJ2-3 TRBD2 TRBV7-8 TGTGCCAGCACCCGGGATAGCGGGATTAGCACAGATACGCAGTATTTT CASTRDSGISTDTQYF
. TRBJ2-7 TRBD2 TRBV14 TGTGCCAGCAGCCTCGTCCTAGCGGGCCCCTACGAGCAGTACTTC CASSLVLAGPYEQYF
few TRBJ2-7 . TRBV7-2 TGTGCCAGCAGCTTAGGTGGGACATCAACCTACGAGCAGTACTTC CASSLGGTSTYEQYF
. TRBJ1-4 . TRBV15 TGTGCCACCAGCAGAGCAGGGTCAAACCTAAAACTGTTTTTT CATSRAGSNLKLFF
. TRBJ2-3 . TRBV5-1 TGCGCCAGCAGCTTGGCCCGGGATTACACAGATACGCAGTATTTT CASSLARDYTDTQYF
. TRBJ2-3 . TRBV7-9 TGTGCCAGCAGCGCAGCGCGAACAGATACGCAGTATTTT CASSAARTDTQYF
. TRBJ2-5 TRBD2 TRBV19 TGTGCCAGTAGTACGAGCGGGGAAAGAGGAGAGACCCAGTACTTC CASSTSGERGETQYF
. TRBJ2-7 TRBD2 TRBV9 TGTGCCAGCAGCGTGGGCGGGGGGGGGACCTACGAGCAGTACTTC CASSVGGGGTYEQYF
. TRBJ2-7 TRBD1 TRBV29-1 TGCAGCTTTGAAGGGACAGGGGGCTACGAGCAGTACTTC CSFEGTGGYEQYF
. TRBJ2-2 . TRBV5-4 TGTGCCAACAGCTTGTCGACAGTTTCCACCGGGGAGCTGTTTTTT CANSLSTVSTGELFF
. TRBJ1-2 TRBD1 TRBV6-1 TGTGCCAGCAGTGGTGCAGGGGGGAACTATGGCTACACCTTC CASSGAGGNYGYTF
. TRBJ2-7 TRBD1 TRBV6-4 TGTGCCAGCAGCCGAGAATCAGGGGGCGCCTACGAGCAGTACTTC CASSRESGGAYEQYF
few TRBJ2-5 . TRBV6-5 TGTGCCAGCAGCTTGGACAGAAGAGAGACCCAGTACTTC CASSLDRRETQYF
. TRBJ2-4 TRBD2 TRBV5-6 TGTGCCAGCAGCTTGCGCGGGAGGGGTTTTCAAAACATTCAGTACTTC CASSLRGRGFQNIQYF
. TRBJ2-7 TRBD2 TRBV27 TGTGCCAGCAGTTTAGGACTAGCGGGAGGGACCTACGAGCAGTACTTC CASSLGLAGGTYEQYF